This T cell receptor (beta chain) is from a study of identical twins. This clonotype was recorded many times. Its cognate antigen is unknown. TCRdb reanalysed the 5' RACE reads using MiXCR and keeps one entry per CDR3 protein. The sample lists roughly 490,000 distinct CDR3 sequences, 13% to 15% occurring once. Study-level findings and limits: Beta out-of-frame sequences showed weaker excess twin sharing. Twin-shared out-of-frame alpha sequences showed excess low generation probability.

V trimming: 6 bases; J trimming: 5 bases; junction bases outside the gene matches: 7. The CDR3 has 13 residues. Germline values: CDR1 SQVTM, CDR2 ANQGSEA. These data were also filed under a second study, of yellow fever vaccine responses in identical twins.

This receptor was taken from a young woman in good health. Material: CD4+ T cells sorted from blood. The genes are TRBV29-1 and TRBJ2-5; TRBD1 matches 9 bases. CDR3 sequence (DNA): TGCAGCGTCGCTACCGACAGGGGGGAGACCCAGTACTTC. As protein: CSVATDRGETQYF.